Each of the 10 T cell receptor beta chains below was sequenced from the same sample in a study of siplizumab effects on memory and regulatory T cells. Sequenced by immunoSEQ multiplex PCR; TCRdb stores in-frame clones only, minus some. This table has about 63,000 clones, 83% appearing once. The sample taken for sequencing was memory CD4+ T cells sorted from blood. The origin of the receptors is a human donor in good health.

The chain uses TRBV5-1 and TRBJ1-2; 7 nucleotides match TRBD1. J gave up 3 bases and V 1 base, and 6 bases lay outside the gene matches. The germline CDR1 and CDR2 sequences are SGHRS and YFSETQ. The CDR3 length is 15 residues. In DNA form, the CDR3 reads TGCGCCAGCAGCTTGCTCGGTGGGACAGACTATGGCTACACCTTC. It codes for CASSLLGGTDYGYTF. The whole variable domain, filled in from reference TRBV5-1 and TRBJ1-2, reads KAGVTQTPRYLIKTRGQQVTLSCSPISGHRSVSWYQQTPGQGLQFLFEYFSETQRNKGNFPGRFSGRQFSNSRSEMNVSTLELGDSALYLCASSLLGGTDYGYTFGSGTRLTVV.

The genes are TRBV7-3 and TRBJ1-1; D is unresolved. This CDR3 comprises 14 residues. Germline values: CDR1 SGHTA, CDR2 FQGTGA. V lost 4 bases and J lost 5, with 14 bases in between. The CDR3 sequence is CASSSSAEMTEAFF. The DNA of the CDR3 is TGTGCCAGCAGCTCATCCGCCGAGATGACTGAAGCTTTCTTT.

V and J are TRBV4-2 and TRBJ1-2, with 9 bases aligning to TRBD1. CDR3 size: 15 residues. With 1 base clipped from V and 3 bases from J, the junction kept 3 bases outside the gene matches. Germline V gene lookup returns CDR1 LGHNA and CDR2 YNFKEQ. CDR3 bases: TGTGCCAGCAGCCAAGGAACAGGGGGCCACTATGGCTACACCTTC. Translating gives CASSQGTGGHYGYTF.

The chain employs TRBV5-5 and TRBJ2-7, with D tentatively TRBD2 (5 bases). V lost 7 bases and J lost 2, with 13 bases in between. CDR1 and CDR2 (germline): SGHKS, YYEKEE (reference sequence). The CDR3 totals 13 residues. The CDR3 sequence: CASGPRGTYEQYF. The CDR3 DNA reads as TGTGCCAGCGGCCCACGGGGAACCTACGAGCAGTACTTC.

This chain's CDR3 is CASQYTQGGGLNTEAFF. The DNA of the CDR3 is TGTGCCAGCCAATACACCCAGGGAGGCGGATTGAACACTGAAGCTTTCTTT. The rearrangement joins TRBV5-4 to TRBJ1-1; D might be TRBD1 (5 bases). Germline loops: CDR1 SGHNT, CDR2 YYREEE (reference sequence). The V and J ends lost 7 bases and 0 bases respectively, with 22 bases between them. The CDR3 covers 17 residues.

This clone has only a few counts. The gene calls are TRBV6-5 and TRBJ2-5; D remains unclear. CDR3 size: 13 residues. Trimming pared 5 bases from V and 5 bases from J, leaving 12 bases between. The germline V gene has CDR1 MNHEY and CDR2 SVGAGI. The CDR3 coding sequence is TGTGCCAGCAGTACAGAGTTCGGGGAGACCCAGTACTTC. Protein sequence: CASSTEFGETQYF.

The chain is built from TRBV4-1 and TRBJ1-5; D gene uncertain. This CDR3 has 12 amino acids. Trimming shortened V by 6 bases and J by 8 bases, and 11 bases separated the two germline ends. From germline, CDR1 is MGHRA and CDR2 YSYEKL. CDR3 nucleotide sequence: TGCGCCAGCAGGGACCCCGGGGAGCCCCAGCATTTT. This encodes CASRDPGEPQHF.

This clone appeared once. This sequence joins TRBV5-1 and TRBJ2-3; maybe TRBD2 (6 bases). The germline V and J ends were trimmed by 0 bases and 3 bases, with 11 bases remaining between them. Per the germline V gene, CDR1 is SGHRS and CDR2 is YFSETQ. This CDR3 has 15 amino acids. The CDR3 loop reads CASSLGGTSTDTQYF. CDR3 sequence (DNA): TGCGCCAGCAGCTTGGGGGGGACTTCAACAGATACGCAGTATTTT.

The CDR3 DNA follows: TGTGCCAGCAGCGGGCCGGTTATGGGCACCGGGGAGCTGTTTTTT. The encoded protein is CASSGPVMGTGELFF. The rearrangement joins TRBV9 to TRBJ2-2; no clear D. The germline gives CDR1 SGDLS, CDR2 YYNGEE. The CDR3 is made up of 15 amino acids. V was shortened by 3 bases and J by 4 bases, with 13 bases between the two germline ends.

The genes are TRBV18 and TRBJ2-7; D ambiguous. There are 13 residues in the CDR3. V lost 4 bases and J 1 base, leaving 8 bases between the germline ends. CDR1 and CDR2 (germline): KGHSH, LQKENI. The CDR3 bases are TGTGCCAGCTCACTTACACTTTCCTACGAGCAGTACTTC. Its translation is CASSLTLSYEQYF.